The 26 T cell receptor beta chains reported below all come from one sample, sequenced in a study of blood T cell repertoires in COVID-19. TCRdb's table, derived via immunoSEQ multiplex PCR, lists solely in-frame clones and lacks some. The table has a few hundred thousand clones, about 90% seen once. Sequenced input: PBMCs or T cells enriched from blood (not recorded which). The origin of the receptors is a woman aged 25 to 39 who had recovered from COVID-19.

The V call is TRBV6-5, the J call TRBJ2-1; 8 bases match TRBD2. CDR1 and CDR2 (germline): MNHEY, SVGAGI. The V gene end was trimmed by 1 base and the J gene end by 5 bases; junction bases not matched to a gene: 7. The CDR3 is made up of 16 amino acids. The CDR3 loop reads CASSYFWRGDHNEQFF. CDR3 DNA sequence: TGTGCCAGCAGTTACTTTTGGCGGGGGGACCACAATGAGCAGTTCTTC.

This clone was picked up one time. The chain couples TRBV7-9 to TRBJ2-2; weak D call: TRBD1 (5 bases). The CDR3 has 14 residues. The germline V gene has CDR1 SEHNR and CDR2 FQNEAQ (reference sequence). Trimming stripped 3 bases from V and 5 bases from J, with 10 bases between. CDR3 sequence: CASSFSGLTGELFF. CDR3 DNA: TGTGCCAGCAGCTTTTCAGGGCTAACCGGGGAGCTGTTTTTT.

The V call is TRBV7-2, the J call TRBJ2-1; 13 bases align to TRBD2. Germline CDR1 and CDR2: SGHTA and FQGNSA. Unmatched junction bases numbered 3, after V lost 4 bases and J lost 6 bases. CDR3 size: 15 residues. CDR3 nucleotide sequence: TGTGCCAGCAGCTCGGGACTAGCGGGATCCAATGAGCAGTTCTTC. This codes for CASSSGLAGSNEQFF.

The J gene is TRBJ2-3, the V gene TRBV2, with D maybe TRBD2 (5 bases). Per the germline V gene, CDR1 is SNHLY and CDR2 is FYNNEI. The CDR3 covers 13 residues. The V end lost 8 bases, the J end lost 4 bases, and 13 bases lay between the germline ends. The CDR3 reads CASQGGSADTQYF. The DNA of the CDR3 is TGTGCCAGCCAAGGTGGGAGCGCAGATACGCAGTATTTT. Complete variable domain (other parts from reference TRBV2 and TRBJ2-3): EPEVTQTPSHQVTQMGQEVILRCVPISNHLYFYWYRQILGQKVEFLVSFYNNEISEKSEIFDDQFSVERPDGSNFTLKIRSTKLEDSAMYFCASQGGSADTQYFGPGTRLTVL.

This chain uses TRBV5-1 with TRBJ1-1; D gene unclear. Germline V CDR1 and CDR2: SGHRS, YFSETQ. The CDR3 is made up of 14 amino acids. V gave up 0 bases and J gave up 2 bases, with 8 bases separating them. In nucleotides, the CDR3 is TGCGCCAGCAGCTTGGGCGCCCTAAACACTGAAGCTTTCTTT. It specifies CASSLGALNTEAFF. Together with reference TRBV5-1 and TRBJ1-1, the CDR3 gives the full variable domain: KAGVTQTPRYLIKTRGQQVTLSCSPISGHRSVSWYQQTPGQGLQFLFEYFSETQRNKGNFPGRFSGRQFSNSRSEMNVSTLELGDSALYLCASSLGALNTEAFFGQGTRLTVV.

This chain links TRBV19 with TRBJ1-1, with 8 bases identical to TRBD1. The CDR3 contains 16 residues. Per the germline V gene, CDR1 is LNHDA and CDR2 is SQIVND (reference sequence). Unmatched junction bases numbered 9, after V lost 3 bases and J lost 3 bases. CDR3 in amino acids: CASSMSTGGSYTEAFF. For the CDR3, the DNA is TGTGCCAGTAGTATGTCTACAGGGGGTAGTTACACTGAAGCTTTCTTT.

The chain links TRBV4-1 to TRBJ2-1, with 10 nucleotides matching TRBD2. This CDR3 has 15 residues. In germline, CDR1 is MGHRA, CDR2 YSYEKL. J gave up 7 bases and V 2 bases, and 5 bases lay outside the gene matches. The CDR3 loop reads CASSQPSGGGNEQFF. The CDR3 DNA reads TGCGCCAGCAGCCAACCTAGCGGGGGCGGGAATGAGCAGTTCTTC.

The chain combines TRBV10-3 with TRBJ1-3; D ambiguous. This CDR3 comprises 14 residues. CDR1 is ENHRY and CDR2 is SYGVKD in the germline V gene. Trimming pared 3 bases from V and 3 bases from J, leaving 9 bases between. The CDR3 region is CAISERLGGNTIYF. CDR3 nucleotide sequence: TGTGCCATCAGTGAAAGACTTGGTGGAAACACCATATATTTT.

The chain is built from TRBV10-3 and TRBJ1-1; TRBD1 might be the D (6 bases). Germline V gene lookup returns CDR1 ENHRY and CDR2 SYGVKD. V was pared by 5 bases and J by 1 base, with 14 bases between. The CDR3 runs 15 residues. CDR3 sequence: CAISQAGARNTEAFF. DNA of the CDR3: TGTGCCATCAGTCAAGCAGGGGCGCGGAACACTGAAGCTTTCTTT.

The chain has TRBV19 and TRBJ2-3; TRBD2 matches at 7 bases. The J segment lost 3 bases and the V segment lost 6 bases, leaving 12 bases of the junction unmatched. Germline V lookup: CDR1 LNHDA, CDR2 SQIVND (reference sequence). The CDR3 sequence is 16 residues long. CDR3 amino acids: CASSPQGGVYTDTQYF. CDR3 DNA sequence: TGTGCCAGTAGCCCCCAGGGAGGGGTATATACAGATACGCAGTATTTT.

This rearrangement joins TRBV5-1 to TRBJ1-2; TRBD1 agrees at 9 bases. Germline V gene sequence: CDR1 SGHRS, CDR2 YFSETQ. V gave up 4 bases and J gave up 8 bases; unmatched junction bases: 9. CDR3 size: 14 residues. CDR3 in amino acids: CASSPLGGQGGYTF. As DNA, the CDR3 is TGCGCCAGCAGCCCCCTCGGGGGACAGGGCGGCTACACCTTC.

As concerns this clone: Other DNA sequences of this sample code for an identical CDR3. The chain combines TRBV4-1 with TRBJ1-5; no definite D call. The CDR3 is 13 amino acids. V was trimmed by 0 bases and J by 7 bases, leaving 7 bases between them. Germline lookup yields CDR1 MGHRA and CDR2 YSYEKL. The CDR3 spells CASSQEGGQPQHF. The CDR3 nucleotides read TGCGCCAGCAGCCAAGAGGGAGGGCAGCCCCAGCATTTT.

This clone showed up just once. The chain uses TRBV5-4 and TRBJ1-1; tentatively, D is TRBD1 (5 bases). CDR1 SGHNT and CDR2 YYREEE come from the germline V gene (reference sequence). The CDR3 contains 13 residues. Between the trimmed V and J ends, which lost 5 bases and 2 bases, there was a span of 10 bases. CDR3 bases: TGTGCCAGCAGTAAAGACAGAAACACTGAAGCTTTCTTT. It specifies CASSKDRNTEAFF.

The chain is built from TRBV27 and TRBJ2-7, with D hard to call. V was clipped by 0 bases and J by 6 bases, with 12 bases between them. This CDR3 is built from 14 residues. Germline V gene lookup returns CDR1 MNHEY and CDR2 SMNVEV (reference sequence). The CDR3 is CASSLSNRAIEQYF. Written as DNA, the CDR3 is TGTGCCAGCAGTTTATCGAACAGAGCCATCGAGCAGTACTTC.

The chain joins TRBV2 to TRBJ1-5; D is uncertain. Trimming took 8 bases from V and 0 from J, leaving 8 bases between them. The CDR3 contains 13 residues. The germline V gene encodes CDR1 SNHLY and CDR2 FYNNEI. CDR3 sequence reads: CASGPYSNQPQHF. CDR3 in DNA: TGTGCCAGCGGGCCTTATAGCAATCAGCCCCAGCATTTT.

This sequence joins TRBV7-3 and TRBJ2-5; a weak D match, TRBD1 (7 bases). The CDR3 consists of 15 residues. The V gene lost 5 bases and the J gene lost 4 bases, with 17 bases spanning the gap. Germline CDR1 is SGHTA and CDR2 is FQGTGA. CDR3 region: CASSPQGGVGETQYF. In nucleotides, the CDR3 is TGTGCCAGCAGCCCCCAGGGGGGAGTGGGAGAGACCCAGTACTTC.

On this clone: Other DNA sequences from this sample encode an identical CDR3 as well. The CDR3 coding sequence is TGCGCCAGCAGTGCAGGAAACACTGAAGCTTTCTTT. As protein: CASSAGNTEAFF. The chain uses TRBV10-2 and TRBJ1-1; D is ambiguous. This CDR3 has 12 residues. Trimming cost V 4 bases and J 2 bases, with 5 bases left between them. CDR1 WSHSY and CDR2 SAAADI come from the germline V gene.

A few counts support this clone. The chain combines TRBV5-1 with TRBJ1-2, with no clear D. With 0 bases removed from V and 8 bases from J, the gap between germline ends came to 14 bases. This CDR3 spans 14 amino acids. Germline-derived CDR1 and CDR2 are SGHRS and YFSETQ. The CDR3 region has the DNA TGCGCCAGCAGCTTGGCCCCCCTACGAAGAGGCTACACCTTC. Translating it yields CASSLAPLRRGYTF.

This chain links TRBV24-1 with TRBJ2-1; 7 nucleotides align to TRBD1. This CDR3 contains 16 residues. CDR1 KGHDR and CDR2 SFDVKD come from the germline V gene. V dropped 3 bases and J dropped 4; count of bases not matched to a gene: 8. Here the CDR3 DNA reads TGTGCCACCAGTGATAGAGGACAGGAGCTTTACAATGAGCAGTTCTTC. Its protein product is CATSDRGQELYNEQFF.

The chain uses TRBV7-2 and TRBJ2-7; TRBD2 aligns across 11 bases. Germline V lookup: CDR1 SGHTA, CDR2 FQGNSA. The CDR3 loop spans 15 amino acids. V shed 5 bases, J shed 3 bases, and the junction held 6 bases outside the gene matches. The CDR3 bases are TGTGCCAGCAGCATAGGGACTAGCGGAAGCTACGAGCAGTACTTC. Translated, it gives CASSIGTSGSYEQYF. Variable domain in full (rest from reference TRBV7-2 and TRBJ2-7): GAGVSQSPSNKVTEKGKDVELRCDPISGHTALYWYRQSLGQGLEFLIYFQGNSAPDKSGLPSDRFSAERTGGSVSTLTIQRTQQEDSAVYLCASSIGTSGSYEQYFGPGTRLTVT.

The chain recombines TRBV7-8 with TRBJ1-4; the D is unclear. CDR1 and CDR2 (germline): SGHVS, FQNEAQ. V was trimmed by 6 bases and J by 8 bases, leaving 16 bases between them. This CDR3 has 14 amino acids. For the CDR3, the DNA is TGTGCCAGCAGTGAACCGGGCAGAGGGGAAAAACTGTTTTTT. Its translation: CASSEPGRGEKLFF.

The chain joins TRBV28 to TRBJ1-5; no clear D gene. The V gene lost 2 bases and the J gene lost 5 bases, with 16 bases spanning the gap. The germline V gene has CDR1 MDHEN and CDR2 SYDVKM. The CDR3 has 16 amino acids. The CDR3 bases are TGTGCCAGCAGTTTAATCGAGGACTTACGGCATCAGCCCCAGCATTTT. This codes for CASSLIEDLRHQPQHF. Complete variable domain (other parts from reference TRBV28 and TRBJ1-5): DVKVTQSSRYLVKRTGEKVFLECVQDMDHENMFWYRQDPGLGLRLIYFSYDVKMKEKGDIPEGYSVSREKKERFSLILESASTNQTSMYLCASSLIEDLRHQPQHFGDGTRLSIL.

CDR3 in amino acids: CASSFGVTEQFF. DNA for the CDR3: TGTGCCAGTAGTTTCGGGGTTACGGAGCAGTTCTTC. The rearrangement uses TRBV19 and TRBJ2-1; possible D gene TRBD2, 5 bases. Germline CDR1 is LNHDA and CDR2 is SQIVND (reference sequence). Trimming took 5 bases from V and 10 from J, leaving 12 bases between them. This CDR3 has 12 residues.

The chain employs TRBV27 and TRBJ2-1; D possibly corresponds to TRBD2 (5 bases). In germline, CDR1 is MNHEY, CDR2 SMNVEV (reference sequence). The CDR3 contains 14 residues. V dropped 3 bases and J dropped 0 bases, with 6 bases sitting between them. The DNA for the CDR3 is TGTGCCAGCAGTTTGGACTTCTCCTACAATGAGCAGTTCTTC. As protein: CASSLDFSYNEQFF.

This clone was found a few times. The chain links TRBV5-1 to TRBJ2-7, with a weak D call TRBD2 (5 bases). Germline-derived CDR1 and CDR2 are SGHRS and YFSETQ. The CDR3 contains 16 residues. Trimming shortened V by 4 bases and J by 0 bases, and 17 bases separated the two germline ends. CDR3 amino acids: CASSPQSLRGSYEQYF. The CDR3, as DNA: TGCGCCAGCAGCCCGCAGAGTTTACGGGGCTCCTACGAGCAGTACTTC.

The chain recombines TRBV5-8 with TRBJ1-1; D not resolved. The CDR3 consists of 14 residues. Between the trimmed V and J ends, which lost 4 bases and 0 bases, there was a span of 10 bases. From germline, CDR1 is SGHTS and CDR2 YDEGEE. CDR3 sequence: CASSPPGMNTEAFF. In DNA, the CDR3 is TGTGCCAGCAGCCCGCCCGGGATGAACACTGAAGCTTTCTTT.